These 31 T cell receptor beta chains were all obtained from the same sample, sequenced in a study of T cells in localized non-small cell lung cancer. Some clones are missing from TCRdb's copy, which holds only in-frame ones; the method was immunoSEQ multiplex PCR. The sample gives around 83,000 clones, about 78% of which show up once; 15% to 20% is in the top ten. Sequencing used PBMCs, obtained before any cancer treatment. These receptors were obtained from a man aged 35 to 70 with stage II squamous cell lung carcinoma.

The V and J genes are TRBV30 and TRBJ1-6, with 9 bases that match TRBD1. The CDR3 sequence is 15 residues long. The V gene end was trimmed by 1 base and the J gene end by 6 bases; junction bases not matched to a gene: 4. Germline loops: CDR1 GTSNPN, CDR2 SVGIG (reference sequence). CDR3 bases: TGTGCCTGGAGTGCAAGGACAGGGGTTAATTCACCCCTCCACTTT. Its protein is CAWSARTGVNSPLHF.

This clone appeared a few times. The CDR3 nucleotides are TGTGCCAGCAGCGTAGGAGGGGGCCCCACCCTAGGCTACACCTTC. Amino acids: CASSVGGGPTLGYTF. V gene TRBV9 combines with J gene TRBJ1-2; 7 bases line up with TRBD1. This CDR3 contains 15 residues. Germline V gives CDR1 SGDLS, CDR2 YYNGEE. Germline trimming cut 0 bases from V and 8 bases from J; bases unmatched to any gene: 10.

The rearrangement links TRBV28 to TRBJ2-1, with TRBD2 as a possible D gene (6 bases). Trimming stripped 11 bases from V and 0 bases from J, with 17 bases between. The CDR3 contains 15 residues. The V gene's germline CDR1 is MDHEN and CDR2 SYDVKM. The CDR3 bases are TGTGCCGGGTCAAGGGACGGGGGCTCCTACAATGAGCAGTTCTTC. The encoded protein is CAGSRDGGSYNEQFF.

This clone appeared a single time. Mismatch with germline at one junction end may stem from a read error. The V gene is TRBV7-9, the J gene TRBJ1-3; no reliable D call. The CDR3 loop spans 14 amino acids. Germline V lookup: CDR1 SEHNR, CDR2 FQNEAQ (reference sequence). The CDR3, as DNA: TGTGCCAGCAGTTCCCGGGGTCGTCGGGATAGAATAGAATTT. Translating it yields CASSSRGRRDRIEF.

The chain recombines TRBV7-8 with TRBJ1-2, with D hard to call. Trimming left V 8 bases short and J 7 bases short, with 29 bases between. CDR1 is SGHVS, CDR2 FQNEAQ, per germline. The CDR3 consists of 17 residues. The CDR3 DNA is TGTGCCAGCGCCGGCCCAACGGCCACGGGAGGAACTGCTGGCTACACCTTC. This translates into CASAGPTATGGTAGYTF.

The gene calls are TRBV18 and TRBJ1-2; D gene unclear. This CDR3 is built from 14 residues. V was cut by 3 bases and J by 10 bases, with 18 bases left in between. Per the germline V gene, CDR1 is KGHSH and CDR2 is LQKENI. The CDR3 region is CASSPRTPGNDYTF. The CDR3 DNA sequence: TGTGCCAGCTCACCGCGCACACCCGGGAATGACTACACCTTC. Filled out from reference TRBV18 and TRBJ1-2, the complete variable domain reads NAGVMQNPRHLVRRRGQEARLRCSPMKGHSHVYWYRQLPEEGLKFMVYLQKENIIDESGMPKERFSAEFPKEGPSILRIQQVVRGDSAAYFCASSPRTPGNDYTFGSGTRLTVV.

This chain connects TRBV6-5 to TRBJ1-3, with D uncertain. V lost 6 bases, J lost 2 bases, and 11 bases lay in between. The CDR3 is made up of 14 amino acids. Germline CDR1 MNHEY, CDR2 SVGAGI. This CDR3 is CASRPTAAGNTIYF. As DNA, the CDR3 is TGTGCCAGCAGACCAACAGCCGCTGGAAACACCATATATTTT.

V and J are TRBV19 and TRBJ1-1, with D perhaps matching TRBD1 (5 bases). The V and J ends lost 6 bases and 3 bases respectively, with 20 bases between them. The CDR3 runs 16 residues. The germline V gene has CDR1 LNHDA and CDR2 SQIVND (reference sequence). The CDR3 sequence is CASRPPPGWGDTEAFF. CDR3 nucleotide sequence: TGTGCCAGTAGACCCCCCCCTGGATGGGGGGACACTGAAGCTTTCTTT.

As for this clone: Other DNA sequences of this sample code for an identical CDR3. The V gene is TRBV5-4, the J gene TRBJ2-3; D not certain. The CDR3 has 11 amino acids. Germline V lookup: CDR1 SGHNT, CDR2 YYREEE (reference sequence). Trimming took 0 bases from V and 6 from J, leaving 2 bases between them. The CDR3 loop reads CASSLGDTQYF. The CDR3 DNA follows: TGTGCCAGCAGCTTGGGTGATACGCAGTATTTT.

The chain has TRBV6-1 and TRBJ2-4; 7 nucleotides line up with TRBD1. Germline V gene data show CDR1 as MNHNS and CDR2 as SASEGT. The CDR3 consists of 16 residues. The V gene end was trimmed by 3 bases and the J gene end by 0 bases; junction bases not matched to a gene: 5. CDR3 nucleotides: TGTGCCAGCAGTGACCCGGGACAGACAGCCAAAAACATTCAGTACTTC. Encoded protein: CASSDPGQTAKNIQYF.

CDR3 nucleotides: TGTGCCAGCAGCTTGGGTGGGGGGATGTACGGCTACACCTTC. It is translated as CASSLGGGMYGYTF. This chain uses TRBV5-5 with TRBJ1-2; tentatively, D is TRBD1 (5 bases). Trimming took off 0 bases at V and 8 bases at J, with 14 bases between the two ends. This CDR3 has 14 residues. The germline V gene encodes CDR1 SGHKS and CDR2 YYEKEE (reference sequence).

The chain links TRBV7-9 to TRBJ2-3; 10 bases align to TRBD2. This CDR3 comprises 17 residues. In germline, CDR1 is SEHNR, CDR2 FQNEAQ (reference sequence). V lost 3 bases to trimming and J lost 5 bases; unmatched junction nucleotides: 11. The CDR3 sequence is CASSLSTSGDAGDTQYF. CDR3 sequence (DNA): TGTGCCAGCAGCTTGTCCACTAGCGGGGATGCGGGAGATACGCAGTATTTT.

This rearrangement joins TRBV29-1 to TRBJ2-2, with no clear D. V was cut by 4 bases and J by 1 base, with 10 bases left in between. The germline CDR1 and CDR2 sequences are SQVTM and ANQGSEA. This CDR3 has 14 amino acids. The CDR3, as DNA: TGCAGCGTTGTGTTCCACAGGAACACCGGGGAGCTGTTTTTT. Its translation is CSVVFHRNTGELFF.

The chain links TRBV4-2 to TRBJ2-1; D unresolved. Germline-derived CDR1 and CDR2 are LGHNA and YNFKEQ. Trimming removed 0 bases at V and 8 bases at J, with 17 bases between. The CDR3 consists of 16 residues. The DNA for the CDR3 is TGTGCCAGCAGCCAAGATTACAAGGGAACAAGGGATGAGCAGTTCTTC. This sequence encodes CASSQDYKGTRDEQFF.

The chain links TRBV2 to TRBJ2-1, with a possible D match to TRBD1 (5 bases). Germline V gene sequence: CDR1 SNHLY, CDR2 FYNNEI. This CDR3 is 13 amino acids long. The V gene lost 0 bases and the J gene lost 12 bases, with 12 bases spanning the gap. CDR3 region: CASSEAERGSQFF. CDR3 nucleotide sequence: TGTGCCAGCAGTGAAGCGGAAAGGGGCTCGCAGTTCTTC.

The CDR3 DNA is TGTGCCAGCAGCGTAACCATTCAATCGACAGCCTACAATGAGCAGTTCTTC. It specifies CASSVTIQSTAYNEQFF. This chain links TRBV9 with TRBJ2-1, with D possibly matching TRBD1 (5 bases). The CDR3 spans 17 residues. CDR1 and CDR2 from the germline V gene are SGDLS and YYNGEE. With 1 base removed from V and 2 bases from J, the gap between germline ends came to 16 bases.

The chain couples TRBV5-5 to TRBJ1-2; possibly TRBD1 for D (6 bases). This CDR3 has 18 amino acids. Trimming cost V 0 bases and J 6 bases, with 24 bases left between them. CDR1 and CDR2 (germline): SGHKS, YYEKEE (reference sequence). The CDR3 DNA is TGTGCCAGCAGCTTGGCGTTGAAACAGGGACTTGGGGGAAATGGCTACACCTTC. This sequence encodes CASSLALKQGLGGNGYTF.

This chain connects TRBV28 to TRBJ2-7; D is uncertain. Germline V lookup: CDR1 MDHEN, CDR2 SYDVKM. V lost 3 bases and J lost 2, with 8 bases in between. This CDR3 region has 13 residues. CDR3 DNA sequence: TGTGCCAGCAGTTTCTCAAACCCCTACGAGCAGTACTTC. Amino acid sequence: CASSFSNPYEQYF.

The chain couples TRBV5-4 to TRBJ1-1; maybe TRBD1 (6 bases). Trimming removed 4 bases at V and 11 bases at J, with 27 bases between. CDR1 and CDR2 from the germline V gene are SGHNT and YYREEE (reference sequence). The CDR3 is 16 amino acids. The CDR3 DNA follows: TGTGCCAGCAGCGGGGGACACGGTGGAATTCTCGGCTGGGCTTTCTTT. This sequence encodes CASSGGHGGILGWAFF.

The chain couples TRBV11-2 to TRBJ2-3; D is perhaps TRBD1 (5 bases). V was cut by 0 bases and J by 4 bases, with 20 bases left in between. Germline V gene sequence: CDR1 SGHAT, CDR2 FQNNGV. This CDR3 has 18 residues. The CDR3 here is CASSLDGGWQGDADTQYF. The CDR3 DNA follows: TGTGCCAGCAGCTTAGACGGCGGCTGGCAGGGTGACGCAGATACGCAGTATTTT.

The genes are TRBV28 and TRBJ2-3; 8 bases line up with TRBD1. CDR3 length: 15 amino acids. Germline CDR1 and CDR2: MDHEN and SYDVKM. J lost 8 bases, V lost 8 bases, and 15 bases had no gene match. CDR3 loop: CASRRKNRGKGTQYF. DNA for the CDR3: TGTGCCAGCCGACGGAAAAACAGGGGGAAGGGTACGCAGTATTTT.

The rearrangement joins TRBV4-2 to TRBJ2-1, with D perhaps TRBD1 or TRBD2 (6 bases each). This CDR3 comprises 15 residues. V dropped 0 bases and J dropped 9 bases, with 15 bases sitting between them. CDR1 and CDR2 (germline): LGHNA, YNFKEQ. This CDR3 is CASSQEGGRGSEQFF. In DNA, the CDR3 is TGTGCCAGCAGCCAAGAAGGGGGGCGTGGAAGTGAGCAGTTCTTC.

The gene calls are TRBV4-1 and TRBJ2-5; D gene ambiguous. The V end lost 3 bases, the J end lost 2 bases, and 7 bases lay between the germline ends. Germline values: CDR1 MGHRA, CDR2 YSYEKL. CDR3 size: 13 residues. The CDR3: CASSQKRQETQYF. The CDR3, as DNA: TGCGCCAGCAGCCAGAAGCGTCAAGAGACCCAGTACTTC.

The CDR3 DNA sequence: TGTGCCAGCACCCCAGTCGGGGGCGCAAGCCGAGCTTTCTTT. It yields the protein CASTPVGGASRAFF. The chain recombines TRBV7-2 with TRBJ1-1, with D possibly matching TRBD1 (6 bases). The CDR3 extends over 14 amino acids. Per the germline V gene, CDR1 is SGHTA and CDR2 is FQGNSA. V was cut by 7 bases and J by 10 bases, with 22 bases left in between.

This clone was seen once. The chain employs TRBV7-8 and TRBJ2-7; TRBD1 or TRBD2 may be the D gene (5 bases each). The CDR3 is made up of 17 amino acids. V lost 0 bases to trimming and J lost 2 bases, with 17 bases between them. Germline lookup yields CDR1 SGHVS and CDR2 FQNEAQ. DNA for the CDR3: TGTGCCAGCAGCTTAGCGGGGGTTGGGCCAGCTCCCTACGAGCAGTACTTC. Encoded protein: CASSLAGVGPAPYEQYF.

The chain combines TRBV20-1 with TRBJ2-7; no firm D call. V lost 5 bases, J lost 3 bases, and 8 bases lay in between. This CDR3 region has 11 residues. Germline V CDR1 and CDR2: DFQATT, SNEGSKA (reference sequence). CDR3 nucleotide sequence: TGCAGTGCTCGGGCCAGCTACGAGCAGTACTTC. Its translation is CSARASYEQYF.

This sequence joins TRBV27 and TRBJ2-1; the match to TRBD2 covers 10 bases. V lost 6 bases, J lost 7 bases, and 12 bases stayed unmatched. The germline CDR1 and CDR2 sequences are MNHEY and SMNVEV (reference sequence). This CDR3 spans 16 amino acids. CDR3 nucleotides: TGTGCCAGCAGGAATGGGGCCAGCGGGAGGGGTAATGAGCAGTTCTTC. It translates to CASRNGASGRGNEQFF.

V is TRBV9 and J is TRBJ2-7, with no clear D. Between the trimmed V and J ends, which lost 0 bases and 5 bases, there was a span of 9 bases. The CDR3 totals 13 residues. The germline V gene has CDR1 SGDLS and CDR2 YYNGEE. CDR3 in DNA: TGTGCCAGCAGCGTAGAAGCCCGGGACGAGCAGTACTTC. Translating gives CASSVEARDEQYF.

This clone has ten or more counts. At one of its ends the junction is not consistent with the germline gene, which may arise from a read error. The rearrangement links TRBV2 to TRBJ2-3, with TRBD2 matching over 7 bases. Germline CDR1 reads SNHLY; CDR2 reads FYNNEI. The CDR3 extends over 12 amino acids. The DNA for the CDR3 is TGTGCCAGCAGCCGCCCCGGGCGGGGGAGGTATTGG. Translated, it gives CASSRPGRGRYW.

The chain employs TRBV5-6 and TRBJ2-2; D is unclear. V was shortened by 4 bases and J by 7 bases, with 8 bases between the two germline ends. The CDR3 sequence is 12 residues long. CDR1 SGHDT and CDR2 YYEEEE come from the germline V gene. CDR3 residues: CASSPDDGELFF. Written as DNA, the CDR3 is TGTGCCAGCAGCCCGGATGACGGGGAGCTGTTTTTT.

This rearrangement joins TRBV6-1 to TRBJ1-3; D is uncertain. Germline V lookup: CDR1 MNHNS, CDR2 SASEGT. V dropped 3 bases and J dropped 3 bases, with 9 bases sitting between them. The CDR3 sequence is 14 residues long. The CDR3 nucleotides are TGTGCCAGCAGTGAGTCTGGGATTGGAAACACCATATATTTT. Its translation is CASSESGIGNTIYF.